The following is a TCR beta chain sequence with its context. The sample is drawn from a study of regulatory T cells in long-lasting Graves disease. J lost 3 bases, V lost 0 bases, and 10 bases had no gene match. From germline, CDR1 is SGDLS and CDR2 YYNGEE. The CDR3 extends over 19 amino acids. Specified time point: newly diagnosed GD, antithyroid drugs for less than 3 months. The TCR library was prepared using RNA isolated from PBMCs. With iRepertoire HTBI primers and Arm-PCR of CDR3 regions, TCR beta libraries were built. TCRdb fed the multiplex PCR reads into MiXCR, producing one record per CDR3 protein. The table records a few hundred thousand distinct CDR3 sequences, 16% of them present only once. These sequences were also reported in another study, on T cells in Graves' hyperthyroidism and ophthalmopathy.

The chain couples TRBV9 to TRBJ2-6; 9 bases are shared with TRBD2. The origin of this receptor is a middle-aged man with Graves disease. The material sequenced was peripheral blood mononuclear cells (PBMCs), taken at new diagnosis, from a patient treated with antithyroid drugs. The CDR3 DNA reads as TGTGCCAGCAGCGTAGGATTAGCGGGGGAGCAGGTTGGGGCCAACGTCCTGACTTTC. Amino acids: CASSVGLAGEQVGANVLTF.